The clone carrying this T cell receptor beta chain was observed many times. Antigen unknown. This record belongs to a study of T cell repertoires in cytomegalovirus infection. Study summary: Indications came from public TCR beta signatures; they pointed to CMV infection and to a matching HLA type. Study-wide results and caveats: Carriers of CMV and the relevant HLA type were discriminated by public TCR beta frequency. The response measured ex vivo was dominated by TCR beta clonotypes (HLA-C-restricted and CMV-specific).

One entry per CDR3 protein results from TCRdb running MiXCR on the reads. The repertoire has about 360,000 distinct CDR3 sequences, less than 20% of them found once; the top ten carry less than 9.5%. Germline V gene sequence: CDR1 SEHNR, CDR2 FQNEAQ (reference sequence). V shed 6 bases and J shed 4 bases, with 15 bases lying between them. The CDR3 is made up of 15 amino acids. Material for sequencing was PBMCs. V usage is TRBV7-9 and J usage is TRBJ1-4; no reliable D call. The sequence was obtained from a human donor in good health (CMV status not recorded). Some clones in this sample may be carry-over from other donors' samples. As DNA, the CDR3 is TGTGCCAGCAGGCCCCGGACGGTCGATAATGAAAAACTGTTTTTT. As protein: CASRPRTVDNEKLFF. Variable domain in full (rest from reference TRBV7-9 and TRBJ1-4): DTGVSQNPRHKITKRGQNVTFRCDPISEHNRLYWYRQTLGQGPEFLTYFQNEAQLEKSRLLSDRFSAERPKGSFSTLEIQRTEQGDSAMYLCASRPRTVDNEKLFFGSGTQLSVL.